The 10 T cell receptor beta chains listed next were all sequenced from one sample in a study of blood T cell repertoires in COVID-19 (dated by TCRdb to 2018 to 2021). Receptor libraries were prepared by the immunoSEQ multiplex PCR assay. This is the immuneACCESS table as TCRdb keeps it, with only in-frame sequences that have V and J called. A part of the clones is gone; compared with another copy, unresolved V genes explain less than half, and the rest is unexplained. For this sample there are 150,000 to 160,000 clones; about 88% appear just once. 2% to 3% of the sample comes from the top ten. The sequenced sample was peripheral blood. These receptor sequences come from a woman in her 70s with acute or convalescent COVID-19.

This sequence joins TRBV6-6 and TRBJ1-1, with unresolved D. Trimming removed 5 bases at V and 3 bases at J, with 7 bases between. Per the germline V gene, CDR1 is MNHNY and CDR2 is SVGAGI (reference sequence). The CDR3 runs 12 residues. CDR3 in amino acids: CASSPFHTEAFF. The CDR3 nucleotides read TGTGCCAGCAGTCCCTTCCACACTGAAGCTTTCTTT.

This sequence joins TRBV7-9 and TRBJ2-3, with 13 bases that match TRBD2. This CDR3 spans 17 amino acids. The germline gives CDR1 SEHNR, CDR2 FQNEAQ (reference sequence). The J segment lost 0 bases and the V segment lost 5 bases, leaving 5 bases of the junction unmatched. CDR3 sequence (DNA): TGTGCCAGCAGCCCGGGACTAGCGGGGACTAGCACAGATACGCAGTATTTT. This translates into CASSPGLAGTSTDTQYF.

The chain uses TRBV4-1 and TRBJ2-5; 12 nucleotides match TRBD2. CDR3 length equals 16 residues. Germline lookup yields CDR1 MGHRA and CDR2 YSYEKL. V lost 4 bases and J lost 4; bases outside the gene matches: 7. In DNA, the CDR3 is TGCGCCAGCAGCCCCGGACTAGCGGGGTTGGGAGAGACCCAGTACTTC. Encoded protein: CASSPGLAGLGETQYF.

V usage is TRBV5-1 and J usage is TRBJ1-1; D possibly corresponds to TRBD1 (5 bases). CDR3 length: 14 residues. Trimming removed 4 bases from V and 5 bases from J, with 15 bases in between. Germline assignment: CDR1 SGHRS and CDR2 YFSETQ. This CDR3 reads CASSATGGETEAFF. The CDR3 coding sequence is TGCGCCAGCAGCGCAACGGGGGGAGAGACTGAAGCTTTCTTT.

The V call is TRBV2, the J call TRBJ1-1, with TRBD1 matching over 7 bases. The CDR3 length is 16 residues. Germline lookup yields CDR1 SNHLY and CDR2 FYNNEI. V was pared by 7 bases and J by 0 bases, with 11 bases of the junction left unmatched. The CDR3 DNA is TGTGCCAGCACCCCGGGACAGTTTTACCTGAACACTGAAGCTTTCTTT. It is translated as CASTPGQFYLNTEAFF.

This chain joins TRBV6-2 or TRBV6-3 and TRBJ2-2; TRBD1 agrees at 7 bases. From germline, CDR1 is MNHEY and CDR2 SVGEGT. After removal of 0 bases from V and 5 bases from J, the junction contained 3 bases not matched to a gene. This CDR3 region has 15 residues. CDR3 sequence reads: CASSYSGGRTGELFF. DNA of the CDR3: TGTGCCAGCAGTTACTCAGGGGGCCGGACCGGGGAGCTGTTTTTT.

The chain links TRBV5-4 to TRBJ2-4; 7 bases fit TRBD1. There are 14 residues in the CDR3. Germline values: CDR1 SGHNT, CDR2 YYREEE (reference sequence). V was clipped by 8 bases and J by 3 bases; unmatched bases: 8. The CDR3 DNA follows: TGTGCCAGTTTTACAGGGGACGGCAAAAACATTCAGTACTTC. Translated, it gives CASFTGDGKNIQYF.

The rearrangement links TRBV5-1 to TRBJ2-5; 14 bases align to TRBD2. V dropped 3 bases and J dropped 4; count of bases not matched to a gene: 2. Per the germline V gene, CDR1 is SGHRS and CDR2 is YFSETQ. The CDR3 has 15 amino acids. The CDR3 sequence is CASSSGTSGGETQYF. CDR3 bases: TGCGCCAGCAGCTCAGGGACTAGCGGGGGAGAGACCCAGTACTTC.

The rearrangement uses TRBV9 and TRBJ2-2, with D maybe TRBD2 (5 bases). The CDR3 sequence is 14 residues long. Deletions cut 5 bases from V and 6 bases from J, with 14 bases between. Germline V gene data show CDR1 as SGDLS and CDR2 as YYNGEE. For the CDR3, the DNA is TGTGCCAGCAGTCCGACCGCGGGTCCCGGGGAGCTGTTTTTT. Its protein product is CASSPTAGPGELFF.

The gene calls are TRBV14 and TRBJ1-4; a weak D match, TRBD1 (5 bases). Trimming took 0 bases from V and 7 from J, leaving 18 bases between them. The length of the CDR3 is 17 residues. The germline V gene encodes CDR1 SGHDN and CDR2 FVKESK. CDR3 coding DNA: TGTGCCAGCAGCCAAGATGTACCAGGGAGGCGAAGTGAAAAACTGTTTTTT. Translation gives CASSQDVPGRRSEKLFF.